This T cell receptor beta chain was profiled in a study of cytomegalovirus exposure and HLA in healthy donors. Study observations and caveats: As confirmed in vitro, three CMV-associated chains were specific for CMV antigens.

PCR was performed using 60 Vbeta and 13 Jbeta primers. In the original analysis: There were around 80 million unique TCR beta chains by a later count, and approximately 12 million of them were shared. Produced via immunoSEQ multiplex PCR; TCRdb's table is partial and in-frame only. From that table come the V and J calls and clone size; the DNA was used to work out D and trimming. Of 95,000 to 150,000 clones listed, around 63% are singletons. V lost 5 bases and J lost 1, with 10 bases in between. CDR3 length equals 14 residues. The germline V gene encodes CDR1 SGHRS and CDR2 YFSETQ. This clone was detected once. Its antigen remains unidentified.

This TCR was sampled from a man in his forties in good health and CMV-seropositive. Sequencing was performed on PBMCs. The chain couples TRBV5-1 to TRBJ1-5; D gene uncertain. CDR3 bases: TGCGCCAGCAGTCCCGGGATGAGCAATCAGCCCCAGCATTTT. It yields the protein CASSPGMSNQPQHF.